The clone carrying this T cell receptor beta chain showed up just a few times. Its matching antigen is unknown. These data originate in a study of T cells in Graves' hyperthyroidism and ophthalmopathy. Amplified TCR beta CDR3 regions derived from RNA transcripts. The study used the HTBI primer set for a first-round RT-PCR of the TCR CDR3. Using its own MiXCR run on the multiplex PCR reads, TCRdb lists one record per CDR3 protein. The table shows 690,000 or so distinct CDR3 sequences, with roughly a sixth occurring only once. Trimming cost V 5 bases and J 0 bases, with 13 bases left between them. The CDR3 length is 15 residues. Germline V lookup: CDR1 MNHEY, CDR2 SVGEGT. Points from the study as a whole: In the blood, most expanded thyroid clonotypes above 0.001 appeared as well. Patients with ophthalmopathy were separated from those with stable hyperthyroidism by a 13 V-J model.

Newly diagnosed patients aged 18 to 65 had hyperthyroidism of under 2 months' duration. Uncontrolled infection, other autoimmune disease, pregnancy and lactation each barred patients from inclusion. This TCR was sampled from a woman aged 50 to 60 with Graves' hyperthyroidism that later progressed to Graves' ophthalmopathy. Sequenced input: blood. This chain links TRBV6-2 or TRBV6-3 with TRBJ1-1; D may be TRBD1 (6 bases). The CDR3 region has the DNA TGTGCCAGCAGTACGGACAGTGGAATGAACACTGAAGCTTTCTTT. This gives the protein CASSTDSGMNTEAFF.